This T cell receptor beta chain was captured by sequencing in a study of blood T cells in healthy people across ages. Study overall: About one barcoded beta molecule per two T cells came from capture by template switching. Study-wide findings and caveats: Both naive CD4+ cell counts and diversity were greater in long-lived donors than in aged donors.

Every donor gave ten milliliters of peripheral blood. As for this clonotype: Its antigen remains unidentified.

Primers used in a second PCR of about 6 to 11 cycles were a sample-barcoded 5' primer and a J-beta primer mix. TCRdb reprocessed the 5' RACE reads with MiXCR, giving one entry per CDR3 protein. The repertoire holds about 730,000 distinct CDR3 sequences, with roughly 44% as singletons. CDR1 and CDR2 (germline): LGHDT, YNNKEL (reference sequence). Deletions cut 7 bases from V and 2 bases from J, with 33 bases between. This CDR3 comprises 20 residues. Sequenced material: blood. The receptor comes from a woman aged 60-75 years in good health. The chain has TRBV3-1 and TRBJ2-7, with D possibly matching TRBD2 (5 bases). The CDR3 spells CASNPSHLDWTRSITYEQYF. As DNA, the CDR3 is TGTGCCAGCAACCCGTCGCACCTGGACTGGACCAGATCGATTACCTACGAGCAGTACTTC.